Sequencing of this T cell receptor beta chain was carried out in a study of CD8 T cells in Susac syndrome. With random hexamers, about 0.5 to 1 ug RNA was reverse transcribed. TCR beta CDR3 was amplified by immunoSEQ multiplex PCR. This amplification extended across 54 Vbeta and 13 Jbeta segments. TCRdb passed the immunoSEQ multiplex PCR reads through MiXCR, listing each CDR3 protein once. The sample records about 430,000 distinct CDR3 sequences, 75% to 90% being singletons. V shed 0 bases and J shed 1 base, with 19 bases lying between them. The germline CDR1 and CDR2 sequences are MGHRA and YSYEKL. This CDR3 is 19 amino acids long. CD8+ and CD4+ T cells taken from blood had their TCR beta sequenced. It was treatment-naive patients with stable or active relapsing-remitting disease who made up the multiple sclerosis controls. TEMRA cells underwent FACS enrichment and CD8+ and CD4+ T cells underwent negative isolation.

The source of this sequence is a human donor with multiple sclerosis. Sequencing used CD8+ T cells from PBMCs. This chain joins TRBV4-1 and TRBJ2-1; D gene unclear. CDR3 region: CASSQDGPINTHSYNEQFF. The CDR3 DNA reads TGCGCCAGCAGCCAAGATGGGCCGATCAATACCCATTCCTACAATGAGCAGTTCTTC.